This TCR beta chain was recovered during a study of blood T cell repertoires in COVID-19. Germline loops: CDR1 LNHDA, CDR2 SQIVND (reference sequence). The CDR3 has 16 amino acids. The V and J ends lost 0 bases and 4 bases respectively, with 15 bases between them. Assay: immunoSEQ multiplex PCR; the TCRdb copy retains only in-frame clones and omits some. The data hold some 530,000 clones, with approximately 85% observed a single time. The V gene is TRBV19, the J gene TRBJ1-2, with a tentative D call TRBD1 (6 bases). The sequencing sample was made of peripheral blood. This TCR was recovered from a human donor in a cohort sampled during active COVID-19. The CDR3 sequence: CASSIDRPGAVYGYTF. In nucleotides, the CDR3 is TGTGCCAGTAGTATAGATCGGCCAGGGGCTGTCTATGGCTACACCTTC.